This T cell receptor (beta chain) was recorded in a study of cytomegalovirus exposure and HLA in healthy donors. Study as a whole: Early release data held 75 million to 90 million unique TCRs from HLA-typed donors.

PCR employed 60 Vbeta and 13 Jbeta primers. This table comes from immunoSEQ multiplex PCR, and its TCRdb copy is limited to in-frame clones, with some not included. The sample carries 150,000 to 200,000 clones, roughly 80% recorded once. The length of the CDR3 is 14 residues. V lost 3 bases and J lost 5, with 13 bases in between. Germline V gene sequence: CDR1 ENHRY, CDR2 SYGVKD. The clonotype was recovered from a man in his forties or fifties in good health and CMV-seropositive. This chain joins TRBV10-3 and TRBJ1-1; D gene ambiguous. Sample: PBMCs. In DNA form, the CDR3 reads TGTGCCATCAGTGATGGTGGGCGCGGGACTGAAGCTTTCTTT. As protein: CAISDGGRGTEAFF.